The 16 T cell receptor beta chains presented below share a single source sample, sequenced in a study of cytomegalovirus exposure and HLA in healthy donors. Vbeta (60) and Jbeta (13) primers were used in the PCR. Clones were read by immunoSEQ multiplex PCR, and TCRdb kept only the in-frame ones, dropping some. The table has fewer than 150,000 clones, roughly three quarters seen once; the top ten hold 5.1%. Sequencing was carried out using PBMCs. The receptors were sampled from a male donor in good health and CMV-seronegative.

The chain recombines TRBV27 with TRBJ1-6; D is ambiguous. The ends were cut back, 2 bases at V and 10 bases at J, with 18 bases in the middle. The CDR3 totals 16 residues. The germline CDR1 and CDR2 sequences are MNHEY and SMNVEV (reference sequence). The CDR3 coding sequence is TGTGCCAGCAGTTTAGTCTGGGGTGGGAGAGGGTCACCCCTCCACTTT. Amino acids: CASSLVWGGRGSPLHF.

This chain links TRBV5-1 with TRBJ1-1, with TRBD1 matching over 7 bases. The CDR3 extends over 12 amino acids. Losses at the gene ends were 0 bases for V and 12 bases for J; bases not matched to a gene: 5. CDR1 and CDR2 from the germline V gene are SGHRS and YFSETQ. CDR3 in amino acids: CASSLAQGESFF. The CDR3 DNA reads TGCGCCAGCAGCTTGGCGCAGGGGGAATCTTTCTTT. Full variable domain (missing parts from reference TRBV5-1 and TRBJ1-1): KAGVTQTPRYLIKTRGQQVTLSCSPISGHRSVSWYQQTPGQGLQFLFEYFSETQRNKGNFPGRFSGRQFSNSRSEMNVSTLELGDSALYLCASSLAQGESFFGQGTRLTVV.

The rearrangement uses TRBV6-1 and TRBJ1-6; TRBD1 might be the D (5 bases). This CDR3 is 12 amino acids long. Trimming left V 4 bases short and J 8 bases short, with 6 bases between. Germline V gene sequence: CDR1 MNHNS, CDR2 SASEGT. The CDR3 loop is CASSVGDSPLHF. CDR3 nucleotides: TGTGCCAGCAGTGTAGGGGATTCACCCCTCCACTTT.

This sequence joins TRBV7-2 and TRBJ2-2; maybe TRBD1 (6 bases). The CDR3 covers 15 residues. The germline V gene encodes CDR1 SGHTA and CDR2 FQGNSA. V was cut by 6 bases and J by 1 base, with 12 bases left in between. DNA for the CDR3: TGTGCCAGCAGGGGGGCAGGAAGGAACACCGGGGAGCTGTTTTTT. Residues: CASRGAGRNTGELFF.

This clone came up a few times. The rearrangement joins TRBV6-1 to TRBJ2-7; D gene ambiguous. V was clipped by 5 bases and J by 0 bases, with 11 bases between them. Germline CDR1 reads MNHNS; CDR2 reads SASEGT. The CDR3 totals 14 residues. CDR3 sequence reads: CASSYTDLSYEQYF. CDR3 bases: TGTGCCAGCAGTTATACAGACCTCTCCTACGAGCAGTACTTC.

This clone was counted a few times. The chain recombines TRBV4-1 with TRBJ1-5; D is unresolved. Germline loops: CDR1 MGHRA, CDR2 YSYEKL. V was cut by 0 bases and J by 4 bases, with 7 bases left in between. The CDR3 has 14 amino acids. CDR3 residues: CASSQEAWNQPQHF. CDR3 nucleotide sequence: TGCGCCAGCAGCCAAGAGGCATGGAATCAGCCCCAGCATTTT.

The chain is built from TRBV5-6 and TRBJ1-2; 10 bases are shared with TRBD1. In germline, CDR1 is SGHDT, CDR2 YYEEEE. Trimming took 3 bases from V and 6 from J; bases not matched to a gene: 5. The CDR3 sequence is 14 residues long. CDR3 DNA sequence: TGTGCCAGCAGCTACAGGGACAGGGGAAATGGCTACACCTTC. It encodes CASSYRDRGNGYTF.

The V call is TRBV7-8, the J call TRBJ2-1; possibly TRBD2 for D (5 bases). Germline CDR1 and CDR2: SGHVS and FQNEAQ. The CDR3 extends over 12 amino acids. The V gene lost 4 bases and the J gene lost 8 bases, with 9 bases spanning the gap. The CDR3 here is CASSSRLHEQFF. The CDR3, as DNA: TGTGCCAGCAGCTCCCGACTACATGAGCAGTTCTTC.

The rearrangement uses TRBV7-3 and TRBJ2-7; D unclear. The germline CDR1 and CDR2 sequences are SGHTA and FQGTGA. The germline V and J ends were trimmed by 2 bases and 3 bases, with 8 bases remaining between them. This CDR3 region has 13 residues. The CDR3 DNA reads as TGTGCCAGCAGCTTAGGGCCAGGCTACGAGCAGTACTTC. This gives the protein CASSLGPGYEQYF.

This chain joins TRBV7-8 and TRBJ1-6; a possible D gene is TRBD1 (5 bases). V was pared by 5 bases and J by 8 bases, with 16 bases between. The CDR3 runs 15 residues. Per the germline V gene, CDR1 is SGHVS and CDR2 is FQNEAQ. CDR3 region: CASSSSREAHSPLHF. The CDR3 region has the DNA TGTGCCAGCAGCAGCAGCAGGGAAGCGCATTCACCCCTCCACTTT.

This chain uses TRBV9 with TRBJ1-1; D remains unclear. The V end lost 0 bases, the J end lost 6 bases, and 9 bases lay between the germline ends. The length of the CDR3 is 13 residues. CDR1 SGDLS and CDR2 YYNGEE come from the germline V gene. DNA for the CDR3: TGTGCCAGCAGCGTAGTGGCGGACTCTGAAGCTTTCTTT. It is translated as CASSVVADSEAFF.

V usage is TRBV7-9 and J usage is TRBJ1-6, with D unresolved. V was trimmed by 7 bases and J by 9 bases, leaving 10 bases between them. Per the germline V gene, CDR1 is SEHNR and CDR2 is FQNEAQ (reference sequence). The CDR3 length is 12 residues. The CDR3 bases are TGTGCCAGCAAAATGGAGCGTTCACCCCTCCACTTT. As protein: CASKMERSPLHF.

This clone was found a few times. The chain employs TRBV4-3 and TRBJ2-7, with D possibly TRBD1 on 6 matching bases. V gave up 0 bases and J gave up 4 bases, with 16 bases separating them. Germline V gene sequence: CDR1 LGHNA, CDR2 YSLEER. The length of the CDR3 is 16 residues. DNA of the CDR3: TGCGCCAGCAGCCAAGAAGCGTTCGGGACATTTTACGAGCAGTACTTC. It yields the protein CASSQEAFGTFYEQYF.

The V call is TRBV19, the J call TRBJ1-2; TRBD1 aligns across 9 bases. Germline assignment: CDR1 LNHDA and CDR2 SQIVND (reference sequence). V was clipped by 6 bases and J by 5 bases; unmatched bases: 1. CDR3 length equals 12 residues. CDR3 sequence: CASRGQGYGYTF. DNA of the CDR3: TGTGCCAGTAGGGGACAGGGTTATGGCTACACCTTC.

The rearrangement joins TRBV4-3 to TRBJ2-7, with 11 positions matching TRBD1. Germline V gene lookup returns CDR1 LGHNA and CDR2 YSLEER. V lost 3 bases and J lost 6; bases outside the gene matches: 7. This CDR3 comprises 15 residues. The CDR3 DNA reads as TGCGCCAGCAGCCAGGGGTGGGACAGGGGGTTCGAGCAGTACTTC. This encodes CASSQGWDRGFEQYF.

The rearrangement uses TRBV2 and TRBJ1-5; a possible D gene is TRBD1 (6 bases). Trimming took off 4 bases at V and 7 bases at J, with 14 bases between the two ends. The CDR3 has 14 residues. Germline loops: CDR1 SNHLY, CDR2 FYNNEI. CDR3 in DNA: TGTGCCAGCAGTGGGGACACCCCGTTCCAGCCCCAGCATTTT. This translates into CASSGDTPFQPQHF.